The 31 T cell receptor beta chains below were found in one sample sequenced in a study of tumor-infiltrating lymphocytes in oesophageal squamous cell carcinoma (dated by TCRdb to 2016 to 2017). Library method: PCR. Sequenced on an Illumina HiSeq 1500. The raw public data were reprocessed by TCRdb itself: fastp quality trimming at Q25, MiXCR clonotype calling, in-frame beta chains only. Each record represents a unique CDR3 protein, reported with the most common genes and DNA among its rows. A total of approximately 15,000 distinct CDR3 sequences appear in this sample, 50% of them only once. The top ten hold over 15% of the sample. The sample taken for sequencing was esophageal tumor tissue. The receptors derive from a male donor with esophageal squamous cell carcinoma.

This clonotype occurred many times. The chain couples TRBV19 to TRBJ2-2; 7 nucleotides align to TRBD1. CDR3 size: 15 residues. Trimming cost V 4 bases and J 0 bases; bases outside gene matches: 2. Germline assignment: CDR1 LNHDA and CDR2 SQIVND (reference sequence). CDR3 nucleotide sequence: TGTGCCAGTAGTAACCAGGGGGCGAACACCGGGGAGCTGTTTTTT. Its protein is CASSNQGANTGELFF. The whole variable domain, remainder taken from reference TRBV19 and TRBJ2-2, is DGGITQSPKYLFRKEGQNVTLSCEQNLNHDAMYWYRQDPGQGLRLIYYSQIVNDFQKGDIAEGYSVSREKKESFPLTVTSAQKNPTAFYLCASSNQGANTGELFFGEGSRLTVL.

The chain couples TRBV7-1 to TRBJ2-1, with 12 bases that match TRBD2. Gene TRBJ2-7 matches the end of the DNA better, so the J call may be wrong. TRBV7-1 is annotated as an ORF whose role is uncertain. The CDR3 loop spans 17 amino acids. The CDR3 spells CASSKWTSGTTYNEQYF. The CDR3 region has the DNA TGTGCCAGCAGCAAATGGACTAGCGGGACTACCTACAATGAGCAGTACTTC.

The chain has TRBV7-4 and TRBJ2-3; 10 bases match TRBD1. This CDR3 spans 15 amino acids. V shed 4 bases, J shed 3 bases, and the junction held 4 bases outside the gene matches. Germline loops: CDR1 SGHVT, CDR2 SQSDAQ. This chain's CDR3 is CASSSGQGVTDTQYF. The CDR3 nucleotides are TGTGCCAGCAGCTCTGGACAGGGGGTGACAGATACGCAGTATTTT.

The CDR3 is CASSLARSGSPTYEQFF. The CDR3 region has the DNA TGTGCCAGCAGCTTAGCTCGAAGCGGGAGCCCCACCTACGAGCAGTTCTTC. The rearrangement joins TRBV7-6 to TRBJ2-7; 8 nucleotides align to TRBD2. The J call is doubtful: the DNA matches TRBJ2-1 better. Germline V gene sequence: CDR1 SGHVS, CDR2 FNYEAQ. This CDR3 comprises 17 residues.

The chain is built from TRBV7-6 and TRBJ2-1; weak D call: TRBD2 (5 bases). The J call could be wrong; TRBJ2-7 is a better fit for the DNA end. Germline V lookup: CDR1 SGHVS, CDR2 FNYEAQ. The CDR3 has 15 residues. CDR3 nucleotides: TGTGCCAGCAGCTTAGTTCCGGGGAGTTCCTACGAGCAGTACTTC. Encoded protein: CASSLVPGSSYEQYF.

The chain uses TRBV19 and TRBJ2-5; TRBD2 matches 8 bases. Trimming at V came to 6 bases and at J to 5 bases, leaving 5 bases not matched to a gene. The CDR3 totals 13 residues. From germline, CDR1 is LNHDA and CDR2 SQIVND (reference sequence). This chain's CDR3 is CASSSGRRETQYF. CDR3 DNA sequence: TGTGCCAGTAGCAGCGGGAGAAGGGAGACCCAGTACTTC.

In this sample, this clonotype is medium-sized. V usage is TRBV7-8 and J usage is TRBJ2-5, with 8 bases lining up with TRBD2. V shed 1 base, J shed 4 bases, and the junction held 14 bases outside the gene matches. CDR3 length: 18 amino acids. Germline V gene sequence: CDR1 SGHVS, CDR2 FQNEAQ. Written as DNA, the CDR3 is TGTGCCAGCAGCTTAGGTGGGTCGGACGGGAGGGCCATAGAGACCCAGTACTTC. The encoded protein is CASSLGGSDGRAIETQYF.

The chain joins TRBV7-2 to TRBJ2-1; D not resolved. The DNA end lines up better with TRBJ2-5; the J call may be wrong. The CDR3 covers 14 residues. From germline, CDR1 is SGHTA and CDR2 FQGNSA. The DNA for the CDR3 is TGTGCCAGCAGCCCCCCCCCGAATCAAGAGACCCAGTACTTC. This translates into CASSPPPNQETQYF.

There are many counts of this clonotype. The chain combines TRBV7-9 with TRBJ2-1, with 8 bases that match TRBD1. Germline V CDR1 and CDR2: SEHNR, FQNEAQ (reference sequence). This CDR3 comprises 15 residues. V shed 4 bases and J 4 bases; nucleotides not matched to a gene: 6. CDR3 protein: CASSSTDRGYNEQFF. The CDR3 DNA reads TGTGCCAGCAGCTCGACTGACAGGGGTTACAATGAGCAGTTCTTC.

The chain couples TRBV7-2 to TRBJ2-7; a weak D match, TRBD2 (6 bases). The CDR3 sequence is 13 residues long. The germline V gene encodes CDR1 SGHTA and CDR2 FQGNSA. V gave up 2 bases and J gave up 3 bases, with 8 bases separating them. The CDR3 nucleotides read TGTGCCAGCAGCTTACCCGGGGGCTACGAGCAGTACTTC. It translates to CASSLPGGYEQYF.

The chain links TRBV6-6 to TRBJ2-1; D unresolved. Gene TRBJ2-7 matches the end of the DNA better, so the J call may be wrong. Germline CDR1 MNHNY, CDR2 SVGAGI (reference sequence). CDR3 length: 14 amino acids. The CDR3 reads CASSYSTVHYEQYF. The CDR3 DNA is TGTGCCAGCAGTTACTCGACGGTTCACTACGAGCAGTACTTC.

This clonotype was observed at least ten times. The conserved phenylalanine or tryptophan is not found at the CDR3 terminus, so this likely reflects a read error. The DNA is omitted, as the CDR3 cannot be located on it reliably, and the CDR3 follows TCRdb's listing. V is TRBV7-2 and J is TRBJ2-6; no DNA check was done on the table's D call, TRBD2. The CDR3 spans 8 amino acids, including both terminal residues. Germline V CDR1 and CDR2: SGHTA, FQGNSA. CDR3 loop: CASSLAPL.

V usage is TRBV7-8 and J usage is TRBJ2-7, with 9 positions matching TRBD2. The DNA end lines up better with TRBJ2-5; the J call may be wrong. Germline lookup yields CDR1 SGHVS and CDR2 FQNEAQ. The CDR3 length is 15 residues. CDR3 in DNA: TGTGCCAGCAGTCCCCCGGGACTAGCCAAAGAGACCCAGTACTTC. It encodes CASSPPGLAKETQYF.

Concerning this clonotype: This is likely a read error, given that the CDR3 carries no conserved phenylalanine or tryptophan at its end. No DNA is shown, since the ends of the CDR3 on it are uncertain; the CDR3 is the one TCRdb lists. CDR3 residues: CASSLWGSIEQFFGP. The chain uses TRBV7-9 and TRBJ2-3; the table's D call, TRBD1, was not checked against the DNA. From germline, CDR1 is SEHNR and CDR2 FQNEAQ (reference sequence). The CDR3 comprises 15 residues, both ends counted.

This clonotype was seen a handful of times. CDR3 protein: CASSLGWEGLYEQYF. The CDR3 DNA is TGTGCCAGCAGCTTAGGGTGGGAGGGCCTCTACGAGCAGTACTTC. The chain employs TRBV7-2 and TRBJ2-5; 7 nucleotides line up with TRBD2. The closer fit of TRBJ2-7 to the DNA end suggests the J call may be wrong. CDR1 is SGHTA and CDR2 is FQGNSA in the germline V gene. This CDR3 has 15 residues.

Points on this clonotype: No conserved phenylalanine or tryptophan is present at the end of the CDR3, so a read error is the likely explanation. Because the CDR3's place on the DNA is in doubt, the DNA is left out and the CDR3 is given as listed by TCRdb. The rearrangement links TRBV5-1 to TRBJ2-7; TRBD2 is the table's D call and was not checked against the DNA. Germline V gene lookup returns CDR1 SGHRS and CDR2 YFSETQ. The CDR3 is 14 residues long, counting both termini. The CDR3 region is CASSTGGEGYTFGS.

This chain links TRBV6-1 with TRBJ2-4; D unresolved. From germline, CDR1 is MNHNS and CDR2 SASEGT. This CDR3 is built from 16 residues. V shed 2 bases and J shed 0 bases, with 11 bases lying between them. The CDR3 nucleotides read TGTGCCAGCAGTGAACAGAATGGTCTAGCCAAAAACATTCAGTACTTC. It is translated as CASSEQNGLAKNIQYF.

Relative to its sample, this clonotype is medium-sized. This chain joins TRBV12-3 or TRBV12-4 and TRBJ2-2; weak D call: TRBD1 (6 bases). This CDR3 is built from 13 residues. The V gene lost 6 bases and the J gene lost 5 bases, with 10 bases spanning the gap. CDR3 in DNA: TGTGCCAGCAGGGTGAGGGGGACCGGGGAGCTGTTTTTT. Protein sequence: CASRVRGTGELFF.

This clonotype occurred many times. The chain links TRBV14 to TRBJ2-3; D may be TRBD2 (5 bases). In germline, CDR1 is SGHDN, CDR2 FVKESK. CDR3 length: 15 amino acids. The V gene lost 3 bases and the J gene lost 0 bases, with 10 bases spanning the gap. Written as DNA, the CDR3 is TGTGCCAGCAGCCAGTTAACTAGTAGCACAGATACGCAGTATTTT. This encodes CASSQLTSSTDTQYF.

Of note for this clonotype: The conserved phenylalanine or tryptophan normally closing the CDR3 is absent here, so this likely arose from a read error. The DNA is left out, because the CDR3 cannot be placed on it with certainty; the CDR3 is given as TCRdb lists it. CDR3: CASRPGLSYEQYFGN. The V gene is TRBV6-6, the J gene TRBJ2-5; TRBD2 is the table's D call, not checked against the DNA. The length of the CDR3 is 15 amino acids, counting both ends. Germline assignment: CDR1 MNHNY and CDR2 SVGAGI (reference sequence).

This clonotype was seen ten or more times. CDR3 bases: TGTGCCAGCAGTTTATACGGCAGGGGCCCTTCCTACGAGCAGTACTTC. It specifies CASSLYGRGPSYEQYF. The chain uses TRBV27 and TRBJ2-7; the D gene is possibly TRBD1 (6 bases). The germline V gene has CDR1 MNHEY and CDR2 SMNVEV (reference sequence). V lost 1 base to trimming and J lost 1 base, with 14 bases between them. The CDR3 is made up of 16 amino acids.

This clonotype was counted between two and nine times. The gene calls are TRBV7-8 and TRBJ2-1, with unresolved D. This CDR3 region has 14 residues. Trimming removed 0 bases from V and 9 bases from J, with 12 bases in between. Germline values: CDR1 SGHVS, CDR2 FQNEAQ. The CDR3 loop reads CASSLAGRDSEQFF. The CDR3 bases are TGTGCCAGCAGCTTAGCGGGAAGGGATAGTGAGCAGTTCTTC.

This clonotype was seen at least ten times. The chain employs TRBV15 and TRBJ2-5; 7 nucleotides match TRBD2. V dropped 1 base and J dropped 4; count of bases not matched to a gene: 6. Germline V gene data show CDR1 as LNHNV and CDR2 as YYDKDF (reference sequence). The CDR3 contains 15 residues. The CDR3 spells CATSRAGEGRETQYF. CDR3 DNA sequence: TGTGCCACCAGCAGAGCGGGGGAGGGGCGAGAGACCCAGTACTTC.

This clonotype was recorded at least ten times. The CDR3 DNA reads TGTGCCAGCAGTTTTGGGGGCCAAGCCCCCGATACGCAGTATTTT. Its translation is CASSFGGQAPDTQYF. The rearrangement links TRBV12-3 or TRBV12-4 to TRBJ2-3; weak D call: TRBD1 (6 bases). The CDR3 loop spans 15 amino acids. Between the trimmed V and J ends, which lost 3 bases and 6 bases, there was a span of 16 bases.

Concerning this clonotype: A read error is possible here, since a much larger clone lies one base away. The rearrangement links TRBV7-2 to TRBJ1-5; D unclear. CDR1 SGHTA and CDR2 FQGNSA come from the germline V gene. The V and J ends lost 2 bases and 2 bases respectively, with 7 bases between them. This CDR3 region has 14 residues. The chain's CDR3 is CASSLLYGNQPQHF. Written as DNA, the CDR3 is TGTGCCAGCAGCTTATTATATGGCAATCAGCCCCAGCATTTT. The whole variable domain, remainder taken from reference TRBV7-2 and TRBJ1-5, is GAGVSQSPSNKVTEKGKDVELRCDPISGHTALYWYRQSLGQGLEFLIYFQGNSAPDKSGLPSDRFSAERTGGSVSTLTIQRTQQEDSAVYLCASSLLYGNQPQHFGDGTRLSIL.

This sequence joins TRBV10-2 and TRBJ2-2, with 8 bases that match TRBD2. Germline values: CDR1 WSHSY, CDR2 SAAADI. The J segment lost 0 bases and the V segment lost 4 bases, leaving 4 bases of the junction unmatched. This CDR3 has 16 amino acids. The CDR3 coding sequence is TGCGCCAGCAGTGGCCCGGGAGGGCCGAACACCGGGGAGCTGTTTTTT. This gives the protein CASSGPGGPNTGELFF.

As regards this clonotype: No DNA is shown, since the ends of the CDR3 on it are uncertain; the CDR3 is the one TCRdb lists. The chain couples TRBV28 to TRBJ2-6; TRBD1 is the table's D call and was not checked against the DNA. The CDR3 comprises 15 residues, both ends counted. CDR1 and CDR2 from the germline V gene are MDHEN and SYDVKM. The CDR3 loop is CASSFPRTVRAVLRF.

This clonotype turned up a few times. V is TRBV6-2 or TRBV6-3 and J is TRBJ2-5, with 13 bases fitting TRBD2. The CDR3 totals 20 residues. V shed 2 bases and J 11 bases; nucleotides not matched to a gene: 23. Per germline, CDR1 MNHEY and CDR2 SVGEGT. The CDR3 region is CASSYLGTSGIVRSYNEQYF. The CDR3 DNA reads as TGTGCCAGCAGTTACCTTGGGACTAGCGGGATAGTTCGCTCCTACAATGAGCAGTACTTC.

The chain joins TRBV7-3 to TRBJ2-3, with 7 bases lining up with TRBD2. The DNA end is more similar to TRBJ2-7, so the J call may be wrong. The CDR3 has 15 residues. Germline V gives CDR1 SGHTA, CDR2 FQGTGA. CDR3 region: CASSLDLAVHYEQYF. The CDR3, as DNA: TGTGCCAGCAGCTTAGATCTAGCGGTTCACTACGAGCAGTACTTC.

This clonotype is deemed medium-sized. This chain joins TRBV7-2 and TRBJ1-2; the D is unclear. The CDR3 runs 14 residues. Trimming removed 1 base from V and 1 base from J, with 7 bases in between. Germline loops: CDR1 SGHTA, CDR2 FQGNSA. The CDR3 is CASSLGPGNYGYTF. As DNA, the CDR3 is TGTGCCAGCAGCTTAGGTCCCGGTAACTATGGCTACACCTTC.

V usage is TRBV7-2 and J usage is TRBJ1-1, with TRBD1 as a possible D gene (6 bases). V gave up 7 bases and J gave up 1 base, with 19 bases separating them. Germline-derived CDR1 and CDR2 are SGHTA and FQGNSA. The CDR3 has 16 amino acids. CDR3 DNA sequence: TGTGCCAGCACACCCAGCGGGAGGGGGACGAACACTGAAGCTTTCTTT. Its protein is CASTPSGRGTNTEAFF. Variable domain in full (rest from reference TRBV7-2 and TRBJ1-1): GAGVSQSPSNKVTEKGKDVELRCDPISGHTALYWYRQSLGQGLEFLIYFQGNSAPDKSGLPSDRFSAERTGGSVSTLTIQRTQQEDSAVYLCASTPSGRGTNTEAFFGQGTRLTVV.